The T cell receptor (beta chain) under discussion was sequenced for a study of response to subunit inactivated influenza vaccine. Trimming removed 5 bases at V and 2 bases at J, with 14 bases between. This CDR3 contains 15 residues. From germline, CDR1 is SGHVS and CDR2 FQNEAQ. Study-wide results and caveats: T cells newly recruited by each seasonal influenza vaccination are few, the authors suggested.

This clonotype showed up many times. Its antigen is not known. TCRdb analysed the RT-PCR reads with MiXCR anew, one entry per CDR3 protein. The sample carries 700,000 to 900,000 distinct CDR3 sequences, around 20% recorded once. This chain joins TRBV7-8 and TRBJ2-3; possible D gene TRBD1, 6 bases. The input for sequencing was PBMCs from blood, taken 5 days after vaccination. This receptor was identified in a man between 50 and 59 years old who received an inactivated influenza vaccine. The CDR3 region is CASSLTGYHTDTQYF. In DNA form, the CDR3 reads TGTGCCAGCAGCCTTACAGGGTACCACACAGATACGCAGTATTTT. The variable domain in full, with the rest retrieved from reference TRBV7-8 and TRBJ2-3, is GAGVSQSPRYKVAKRGQDVALRCDPISGHVSLFWYQQALGQGPEFLTYFQNEAQLDKSGLPSDRFFAERPEGSVSTLKIQRTQQEDSAVYLCASSLTGYHTDTQYFGPGTRLTVL.